This section outlines one TCR beta chain sequence together with its context. These data are taken from a study of blood T cell repertoires in COVID-19. As for the study in general: T cells, B-cell-depleted T cells, or PBMCs supplied cDNA or gDNA.

How the authors handled the data: Nucleated cell counts were estimated from reference gene primer amplification. The method was immunoSEQ multiplex PCR; TCRdb's version includes in-frame clones alone and lacks a portion of them. The D gene and trimming were derived from the DNA, and the V and J assignments and clone size from that table. Among 220,000 or so clones listed, around 91% were seen once. Participants were aged about 18 to 89 years from about two dozen US areas. Germline V CDR1 and CDR2: GTSNPN, SVGIG (reference sequence). Germline trimming cut 5 bases from V and 10 bases from J; bases unmatched to any gene: 8. The CDR3 sequence is 12 residues long.

Material: PBMCs or T cells enriched from blood (not recorded which). The J gene is TRBJ1-2, the V gene TRBV30, with 9 positions matching TRBD1. This sequence was found in a woman aged 18-29 years in a cohort exposed to, infected with or recovered from COVID-19 (not recorded which). CDR3 nucleotides: TGTGCCTGGCTGCCGACAGGGGGGGCCTACACCTTC. Translated: CAWLPTGGAYTF.